At least ten counts were recorded for the clone carrying this T cell receptor beta chain. V gave up 5 bases and J gave up 5 bases, with 20 bases separating them. This CDR3 contains 15 residues. Looked up from germline, CDR1 is DFQATT and CDR2 is SNEGSKA (reference sequence). In the library, unique molecular identifiers were attached to individual cDNA molecules. In the original processing: Counting gave a median of around 90,000 TCRs per sample, with values ranging from about 23,224 to 700,000. TCRdb used MiXCR to reprocess the RACE reads, holding one entry per CDR3 protein. The V and J calls come from TCRdb's annotation, not from the publication. The sample includes approximately 350,000 distinct CDR3 sequences, roughly 6.9% of them seen just once. This specimen belongs to a study of human T cells and chemical hapten exposure. Study summary: There were weekly diphenylcyclopropenone doses to the scalp for patients throughout the roughly 25-week study. Slight differences in pooled library volume were the main source of varying TCR yields across samples.

As to time point: patch test 1, 2 weeks after DPC sensitization. As to treatment: therapeutic diphenylcyclopropenone sensitization with weekly scalp DPC. The sequences come from whole blood, collected in connection with sensitization to the hapten diphenylcyclopropenone (DPC). This chain links TRBV20-1 with TRBJ2-3; D remains unclear. The sequence was obtained from a woman younger than 35 with alopecia areata. Some clones in this sample may be carry-over from other donors' samples. This CDR3 reads CSADFDPVWQDTQYF. The CDR3 region has the DNA TGCAGTGCTGACTTTGACCCCGTCTGGCAAGATACGCAGTATTTT.